This TCR beta chain was retrieved from a study of blood T cell repertoires in COVID-19 (dated by TCRdb to 2020 to 2021). Looking at the study overall: Samples covering the acute and convalescent phases of COVID-19 were provided by collaborators in the United States, Italy and Spain. The prospective study material was composed of cDNA or gDNA derived from T cells, B-cell-depleted T cells, or PBMCs. Deeply sampled blood TCRbeta repertoires from subjects exposed to, actively infected with, or recovered from COVID-19 were included in the dataset. The repertoires were made available in a free public database intended to serve as a resource for research on the immune response to SARS-CoV-2. Samples were obtained from the ongoing ImmuneRACE study (first 160 participants) and from 1,200 or so subjects provided by 6 global collaborators. Nearly every sample came with metadata listing a de-identified subject ID, COVID-19 status, age in years and sex. Where available, HLA class I and class II types were taken from metadata supplied by the sample provider and were not determined by assay-based typing.

Collaborating institutions collected whole blood in K2EDTA tubes following their own protocols. Collaborator samples were shipped for TCRbeta analysis as frozen whole blood, isolated PBMCs, or DNA extracted from either sample type. The germline ends are 21 bases apart after V is trimmed by 4 bases and J by 12 bases. CDR1 and CDR2, looked up from the germline V gene (reference sequence), are GTSNPN and SVGIG. Taken from cysteine to phenylalanine, the CDR3 has 14 residues. Just the 42-base CDR3 DNA is kept, in frame starting at base 1. The immunoSEQ Assay, a bias-controlled multiplex PCR, was used to amplify TCRbeta CDR3 regions from genomic DNA. Per the source publication's procedure: Nucleated cell counts per sample were estimated from amplification of reference gene primers within the assay. To quantify the absolute abundance of each unique TCRbeta CDR3 rearrangement, sequence reads were collapsed and filtered. For each sample, productive Simpson clonality was calculated as the square root of Simpson's diversity index across productive rearrangements. The table was pulled from immuneACCESS by TCRdb, which kept in-frame rearrangements only. Such tables lose some clones; where checked, under half of the loss comes from unresolved V genes, and the rest has no known cause. D and trimming come from the DNA, and the V and J calls and clone size come from that table. The sample profile shows 110,000 or so clones; more than 75% of them were found once. 3.4% of the sample belongs to the ten largest clones.

Overall results and qualifications from the work: How much clinical and demographic metadata was included differed by source and by participant, and the metadata was provided uncurated.

With regard to this clone: Its cognate antigen has yet to be identified. There are no base qualities to consult, and no much larger clone falls within one base.

Sequencing was performed on peripheral blood. This sequence was found in a man between 35 and 55 years old with acute or convalescent COVID-19. The receptor chain draws on TRBV30 and TRBJ1-4; perhaps TRBD1 is the D gene, with 6 bases matching. The nucleotide sequence is TGTGCCTGGAACAGGGTGGGCGGAGGTGGGGAACTGTTTTTT. It specifies CAWNRVGGGGELFF. Here the CDR3 is joined to the reference TRBV30 and TRBJ1-4 genes, and the full variable domain is: SQTIHQWPATLVQPVGSPLSLECTVEGTSNPNLYWYRQAAGRGLQLLFYSVGIGQISSEVPQNLSASRPQDRQFILSSKKLLLSDSGFYLCAWNRVGGGGELFFGSGTQLSVL.